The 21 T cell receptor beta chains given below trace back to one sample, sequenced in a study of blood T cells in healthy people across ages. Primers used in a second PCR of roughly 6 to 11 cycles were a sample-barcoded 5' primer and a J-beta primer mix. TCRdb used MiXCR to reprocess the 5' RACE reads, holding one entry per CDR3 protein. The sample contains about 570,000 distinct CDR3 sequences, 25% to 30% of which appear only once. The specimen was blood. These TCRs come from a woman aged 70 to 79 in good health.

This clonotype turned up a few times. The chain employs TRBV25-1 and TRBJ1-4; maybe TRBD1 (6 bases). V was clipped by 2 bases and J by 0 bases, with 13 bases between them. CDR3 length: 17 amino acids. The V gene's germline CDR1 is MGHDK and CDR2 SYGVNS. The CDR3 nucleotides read TGTGCCAGCAGTGAAGGCAGGGGAGTGACAACTAATGAAAAACTGTTTTTT. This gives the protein CASSEGRGVTTNEKLFF.

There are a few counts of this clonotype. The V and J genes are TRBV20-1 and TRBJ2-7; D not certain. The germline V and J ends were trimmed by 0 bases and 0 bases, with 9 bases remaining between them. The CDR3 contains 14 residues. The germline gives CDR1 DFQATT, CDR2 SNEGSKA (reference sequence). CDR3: CSARDRSSSYEQYF. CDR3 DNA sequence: TGCAGTGCTAGAGATCGTTCGAGCTCCTACGAGCAGTACTTC.

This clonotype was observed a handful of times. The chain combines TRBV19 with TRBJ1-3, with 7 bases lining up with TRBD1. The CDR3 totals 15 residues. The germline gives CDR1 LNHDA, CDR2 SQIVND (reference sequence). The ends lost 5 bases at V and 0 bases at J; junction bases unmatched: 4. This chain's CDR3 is CASSFQGGSGNTIYF. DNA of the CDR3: TGTGCCAGTAGTTTCCAGGGGGGCTCTGGAAACACCATATATTTT.

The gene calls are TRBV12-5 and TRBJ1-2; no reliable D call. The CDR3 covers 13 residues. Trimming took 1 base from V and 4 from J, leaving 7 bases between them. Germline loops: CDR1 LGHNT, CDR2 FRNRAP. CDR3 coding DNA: TGTGCTAGTGGTTTGGGCCTTGCCTATGGCTACACCTTC. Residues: CASGLGLAYGYTF. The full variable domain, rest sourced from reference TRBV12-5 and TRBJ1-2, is DARVTQTPRHKVTEMGQEVTMRCQPILGHNTVFWYRQTMMQGLELLAYFRNRAPLDDSGMPKDRFSAEMPDATLATLKIQPSEPRDSAVYFCASGLGLAYGYTFGSGTRLTVV.

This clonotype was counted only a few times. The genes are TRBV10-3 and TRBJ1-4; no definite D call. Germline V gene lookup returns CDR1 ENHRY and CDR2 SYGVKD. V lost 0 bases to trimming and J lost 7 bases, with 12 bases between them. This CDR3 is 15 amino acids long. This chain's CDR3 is CAISESGPSGEKLFF. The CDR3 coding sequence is TGTGCCATCAGTGAGTCTGGGCCGTCAGGTGAAAAACTGTTTTTT.

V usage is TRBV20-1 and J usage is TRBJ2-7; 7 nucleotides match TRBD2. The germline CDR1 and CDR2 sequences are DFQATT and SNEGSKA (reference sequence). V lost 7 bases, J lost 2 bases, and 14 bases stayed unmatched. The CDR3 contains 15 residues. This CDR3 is CSVREIAGFTYEQYF. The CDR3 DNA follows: TGCAGTGTGCGTGAAATAGCGGGTTTTACCTACGAGCAGTACTTC.

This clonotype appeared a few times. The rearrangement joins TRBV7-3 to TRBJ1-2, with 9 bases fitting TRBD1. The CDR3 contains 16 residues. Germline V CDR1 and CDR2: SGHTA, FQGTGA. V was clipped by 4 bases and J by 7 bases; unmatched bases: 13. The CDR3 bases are TGTGCCAGCAGCTCATCACAGGGGGCGAGCAAAGTTGGCTACACCTTC. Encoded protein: CASSSSQGASKVGYTF. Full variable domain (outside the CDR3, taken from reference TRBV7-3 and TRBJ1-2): GAGVSQTPSNKVTEKGKYVELRCDPISGHTALYWYRQSLGQGPEFLIYFQGTGAADDSGLPNDRFFAVRPEGSVSTLKIQRTERGDSAVYLCASSSSQGASKVGYTFGSGTRLTVV.

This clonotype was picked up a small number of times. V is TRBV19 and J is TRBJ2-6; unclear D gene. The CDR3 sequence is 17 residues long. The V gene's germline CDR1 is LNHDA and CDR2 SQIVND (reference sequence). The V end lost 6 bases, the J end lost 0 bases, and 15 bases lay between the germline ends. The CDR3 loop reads CASSLPLDGSGANVLTF. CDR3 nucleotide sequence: TGTGCCAGTAGCCTACCTTTGGACGGCTCTGGGGCCAACGTCCTGACTTTC.

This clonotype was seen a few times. DNA of the CDR3: TGTGCCAGCAGCTCCCGTTGGACGGGCAACTCTGGAAACACCATATATTTT. Amino acids: CASSSRWTGNSGNTIYF. The chain joins TRBV28 to TRBJ1-3; D gene ambiguous. Looked up from germline, CDR1 is MDHEN and CDR2 is SYDVKM. The CDR3 sequence is 17 residues long. Trimming shortened V by 6 bases and J by 0 bases, and 18 bases separated the two germline ends. The variable domain in full, with the rest retrieved from reference TRBV28 and TRBJ1-3, is DVKVTQSSRYLVKRTGEKVFLECVQDMDHENMFWYRQDPGLGLRLIYFSYDVKMKEKGDIPEGYSVSREKKERFSLILESASTNQTSMYLCASSSRWTGNSGNTIYFGEGSWLTVV.

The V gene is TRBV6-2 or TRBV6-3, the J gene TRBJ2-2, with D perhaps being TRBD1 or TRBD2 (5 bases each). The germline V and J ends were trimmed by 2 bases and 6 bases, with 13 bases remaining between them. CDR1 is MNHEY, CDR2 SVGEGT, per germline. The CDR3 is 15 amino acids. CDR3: CASSYRDPGAGELFF. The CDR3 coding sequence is TGTGCCAGCAGTTACCGGGACCCCGGGGCCGGGGAGCTGTTTTTT.

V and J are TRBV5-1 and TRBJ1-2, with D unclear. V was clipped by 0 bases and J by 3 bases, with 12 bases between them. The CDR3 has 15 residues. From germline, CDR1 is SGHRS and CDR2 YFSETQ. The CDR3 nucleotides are TGCGCCAGCAGCTTGGCTCGAGGGTCGGACTATGGCTACACCTTC. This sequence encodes CASSLARGSDYGYTF.

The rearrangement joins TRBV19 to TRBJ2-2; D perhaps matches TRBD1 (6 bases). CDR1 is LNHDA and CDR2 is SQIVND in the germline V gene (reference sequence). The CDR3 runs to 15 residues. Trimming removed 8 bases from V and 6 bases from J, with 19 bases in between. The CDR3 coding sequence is TGTGCCAGTTCCTCCACGCCCAGGGGTCCCGGGGAGCTGTTTTTT. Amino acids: CASSSTPRGPGELFF.

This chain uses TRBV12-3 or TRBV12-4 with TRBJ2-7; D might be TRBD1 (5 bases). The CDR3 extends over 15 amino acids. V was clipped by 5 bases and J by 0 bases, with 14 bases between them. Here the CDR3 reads CASSHGARDSYEQYF. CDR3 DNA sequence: TGTGCCAGCAGTCATGGGGCCAGGGACTCCTACGAGCAGTACTTC.

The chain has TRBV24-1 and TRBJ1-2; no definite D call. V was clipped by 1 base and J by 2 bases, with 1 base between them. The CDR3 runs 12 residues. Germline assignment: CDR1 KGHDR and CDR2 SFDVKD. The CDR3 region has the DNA TGTGCCACCAGTGATTTCAACTATGGCTACACCTTC. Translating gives CATSDFNYGYTF.

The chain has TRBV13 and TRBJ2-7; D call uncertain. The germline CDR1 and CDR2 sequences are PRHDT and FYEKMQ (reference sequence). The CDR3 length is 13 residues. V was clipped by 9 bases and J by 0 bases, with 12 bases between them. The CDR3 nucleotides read TGTGCCAGTGCTGTAAGTAGCTCCTACGAGCAGTACTTC. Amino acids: CASAVSSSYEQYF.

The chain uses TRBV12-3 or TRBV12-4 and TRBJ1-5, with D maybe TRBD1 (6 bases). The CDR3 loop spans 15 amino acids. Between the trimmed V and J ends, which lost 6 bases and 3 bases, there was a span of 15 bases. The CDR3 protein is CASRAQGGINQPQHF. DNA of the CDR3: TGTGCCAGCAGAGCACAAGGGGGGATCAATCAGCCCCAGCATTTT.

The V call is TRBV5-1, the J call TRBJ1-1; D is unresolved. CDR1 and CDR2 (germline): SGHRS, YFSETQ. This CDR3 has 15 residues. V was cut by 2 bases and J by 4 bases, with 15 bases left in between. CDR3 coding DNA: TGCGCCAGCAGCTTTTCCCCTAACTTGGGCACTGAAGCTTTCTTT. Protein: CASSFSPNLGTEAFF.

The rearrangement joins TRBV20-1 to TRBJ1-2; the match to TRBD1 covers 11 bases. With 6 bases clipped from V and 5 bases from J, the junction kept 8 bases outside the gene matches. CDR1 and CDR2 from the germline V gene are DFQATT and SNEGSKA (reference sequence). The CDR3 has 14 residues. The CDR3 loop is CSAGDGQGAYGYTF. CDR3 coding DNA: TGCAGTGCGGGGGACGGACAGGGGGCTTATGGCTACACCTTC.

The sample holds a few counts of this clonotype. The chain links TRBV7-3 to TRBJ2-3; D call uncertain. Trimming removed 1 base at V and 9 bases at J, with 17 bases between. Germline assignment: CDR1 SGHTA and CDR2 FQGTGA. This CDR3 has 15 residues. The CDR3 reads CASSLSLTEYDTQYF. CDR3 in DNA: TGTGCCAGCAGCTTAAGTCTGACGGAATACGACACGCAGTATTTT.

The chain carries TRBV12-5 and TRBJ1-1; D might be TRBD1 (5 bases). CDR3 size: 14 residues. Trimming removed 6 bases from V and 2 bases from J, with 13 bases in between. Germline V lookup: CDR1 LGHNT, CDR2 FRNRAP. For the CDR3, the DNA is TGTGCTAGTGGCCCGGGACTGCGAAACACTGAAGCTTTCTTT. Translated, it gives CASGPGLRNTEAFF.

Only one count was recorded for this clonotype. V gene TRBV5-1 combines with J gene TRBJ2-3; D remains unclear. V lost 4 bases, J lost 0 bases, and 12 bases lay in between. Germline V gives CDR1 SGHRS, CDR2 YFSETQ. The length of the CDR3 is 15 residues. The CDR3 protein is CASSVVAPSTDTQYF. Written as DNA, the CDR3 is TGCGCCAGCAGCGTGGTGGCTCCGAGCACAGATACGCAGTATTTT.